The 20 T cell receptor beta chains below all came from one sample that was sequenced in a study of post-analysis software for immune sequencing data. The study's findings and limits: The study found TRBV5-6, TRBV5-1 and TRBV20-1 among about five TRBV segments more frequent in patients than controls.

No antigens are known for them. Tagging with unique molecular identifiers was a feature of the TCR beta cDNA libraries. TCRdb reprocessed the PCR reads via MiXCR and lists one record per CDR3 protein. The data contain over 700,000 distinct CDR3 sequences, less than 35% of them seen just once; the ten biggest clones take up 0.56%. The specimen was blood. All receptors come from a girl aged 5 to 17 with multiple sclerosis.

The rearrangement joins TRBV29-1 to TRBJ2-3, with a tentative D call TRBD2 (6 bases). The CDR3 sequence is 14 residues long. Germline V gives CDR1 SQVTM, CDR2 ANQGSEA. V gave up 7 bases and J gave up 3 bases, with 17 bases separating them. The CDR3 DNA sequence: TGCAGCGCCGGAGGGCCGGGAGCGACAGATACGCAGTATTTT. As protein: CSAGGPGATDTQYF.

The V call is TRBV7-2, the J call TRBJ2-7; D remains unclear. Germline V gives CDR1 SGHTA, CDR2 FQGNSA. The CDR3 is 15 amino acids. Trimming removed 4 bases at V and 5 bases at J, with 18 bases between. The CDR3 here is CASSSGRTHTNEQYF. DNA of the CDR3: TGTGCCAGCAGCTCCGGACGAACGCACACCAACGAGCAGTACTTC.

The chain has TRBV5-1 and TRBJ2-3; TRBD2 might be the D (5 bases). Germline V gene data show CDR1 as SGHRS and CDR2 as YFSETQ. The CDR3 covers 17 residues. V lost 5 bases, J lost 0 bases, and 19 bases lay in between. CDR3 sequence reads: CASRVGRSAASTDTQYF. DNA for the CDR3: TGCGCCAGCAGGGTGGGGAGATCGGCAGCAAGCACAGATACGCAGTATTTT. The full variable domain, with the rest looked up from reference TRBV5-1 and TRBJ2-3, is KAGVTQTPRYLIKTRGQQVTLSCSPISGHRSVSWYQQTPGQGLQFLFEYFSETQRNKGNFPGRFSGRQFSNSRSEMNVSTLELGDSALYLCASRVGRSAASTDTQYFGPGTRLTVL.

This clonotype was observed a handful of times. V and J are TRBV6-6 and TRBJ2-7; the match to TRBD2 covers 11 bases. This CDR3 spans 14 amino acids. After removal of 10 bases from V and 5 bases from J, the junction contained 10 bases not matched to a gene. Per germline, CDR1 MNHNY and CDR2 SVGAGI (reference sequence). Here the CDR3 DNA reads TGTGCCACCACGTTAGCGGGAGGGCCTCACGAGCAGTACTTC. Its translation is CATTLAGGPHEQYF.

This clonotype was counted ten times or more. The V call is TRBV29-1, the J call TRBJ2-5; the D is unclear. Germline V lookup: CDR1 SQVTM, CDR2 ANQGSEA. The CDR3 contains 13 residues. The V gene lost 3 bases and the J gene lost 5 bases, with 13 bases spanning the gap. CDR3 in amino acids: CSVDQGKAETQYF. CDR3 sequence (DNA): TGCAGCGTTGATCAAGGAAAGGCTGAGACCCAGTACTTC.

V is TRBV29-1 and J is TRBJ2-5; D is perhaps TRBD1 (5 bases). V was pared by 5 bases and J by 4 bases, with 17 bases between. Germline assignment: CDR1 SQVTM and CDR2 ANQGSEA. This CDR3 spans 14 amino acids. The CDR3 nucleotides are TGCAGCGTTACAGGTTTTGGGGTACGAGAGACCCAGTACTTC. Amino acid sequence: CSVTGFGVRETQYF.

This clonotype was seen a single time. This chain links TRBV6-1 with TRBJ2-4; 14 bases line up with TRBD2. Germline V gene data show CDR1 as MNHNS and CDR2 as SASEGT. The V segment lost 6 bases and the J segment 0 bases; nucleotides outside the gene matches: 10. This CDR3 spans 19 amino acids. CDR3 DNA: TGTGCCAGCAGCCAACGGGGACTAGCGGGAGTGGCAGCCAAAAACATTCAGTACTTC. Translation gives CASSQRGLAGVAAKNIQYF.

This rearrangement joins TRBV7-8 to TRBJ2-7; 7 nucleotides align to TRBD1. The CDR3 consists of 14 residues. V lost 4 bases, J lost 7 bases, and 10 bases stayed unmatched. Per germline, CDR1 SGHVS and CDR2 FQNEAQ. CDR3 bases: TGTGCCAGCAGCTCGGACAGGTCTTCTTGGGAGCAGTACTTC. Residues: CASSSDRSSWEQYF.

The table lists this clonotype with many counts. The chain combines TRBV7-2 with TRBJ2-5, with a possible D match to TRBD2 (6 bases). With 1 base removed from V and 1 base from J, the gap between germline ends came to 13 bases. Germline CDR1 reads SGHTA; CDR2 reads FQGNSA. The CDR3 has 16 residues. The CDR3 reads CASSLVSSTSQETQYF. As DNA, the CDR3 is TGTGCCAGCAGCTTAGTCTCCTCGACTAGCCAAGAGACCCAGTACTTC.

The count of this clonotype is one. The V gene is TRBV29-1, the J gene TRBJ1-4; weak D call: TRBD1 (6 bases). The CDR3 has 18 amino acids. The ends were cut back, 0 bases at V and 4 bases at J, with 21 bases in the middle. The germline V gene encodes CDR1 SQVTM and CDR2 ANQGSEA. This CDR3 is CSVEDPARSRGGNEKLFF. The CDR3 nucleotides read TGCAGCGTTGAAGATCCCGCCCGTAGCAGGGGAGGTAATGAAAAACTGTTTTTT. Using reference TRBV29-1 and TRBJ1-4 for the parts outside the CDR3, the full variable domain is SAVISQKPSRDICQRGTSLTIQCQVDSQVTMMFWYRQQPGQSLTLIATANQGSEATYESGFVIDKFPISRPNLTFSTLTVSNMSPEDSSIYLCSVEDPARSRGGNEKLFFGSGTQLSVL.

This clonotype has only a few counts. CDR3 DNA sequence: TGCGCCAGCAGGAAGTCGGCTTATAACTATGGCTACACCTTC. Its translation is CASRKSAYNYGYTF. The J gene is TRBJ1-2, the V gene TRBV5-1; D is uncertain. The CDR3 loop spans 14 amino acids. Trimming took 5 bases from V and 1 from J, leaving 12 bases between them. Germline V lookup: CDR1 SGHRS, CDR2 YFSETQ.

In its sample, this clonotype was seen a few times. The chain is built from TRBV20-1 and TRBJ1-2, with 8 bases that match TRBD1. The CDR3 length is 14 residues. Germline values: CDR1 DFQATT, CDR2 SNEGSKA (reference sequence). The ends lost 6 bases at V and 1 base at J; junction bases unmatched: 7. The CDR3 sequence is CSATGTGRNYGYTF. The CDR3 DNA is TGCAGTGCAACCGGGACAGGACGTAACTATGGCTACACCTTC.

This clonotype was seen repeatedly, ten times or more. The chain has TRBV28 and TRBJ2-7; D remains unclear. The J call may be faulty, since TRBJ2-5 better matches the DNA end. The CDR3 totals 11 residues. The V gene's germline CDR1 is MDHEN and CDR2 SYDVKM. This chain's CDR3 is CASSLYGTQYF. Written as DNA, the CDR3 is TGTGCCAGCAGTTTATATGGGACCCAGTACTTC.

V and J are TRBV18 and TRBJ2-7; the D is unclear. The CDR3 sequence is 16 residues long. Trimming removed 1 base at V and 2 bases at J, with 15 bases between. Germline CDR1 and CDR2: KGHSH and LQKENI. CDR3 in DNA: TGTGCCAGCTCACCACTTTTTGCAGGTGGGGCCTACGAGCAGTACTTC. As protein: CASSPLFAGGAYEQYF.

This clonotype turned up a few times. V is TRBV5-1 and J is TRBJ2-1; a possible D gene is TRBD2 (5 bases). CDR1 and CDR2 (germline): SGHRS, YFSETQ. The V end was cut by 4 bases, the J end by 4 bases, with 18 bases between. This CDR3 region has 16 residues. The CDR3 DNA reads TGCGCCAGCAGCCATAGTAGCGTCTCTGGATACAATGAGCAGTTCTTC. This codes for CASSHSSVSGYNEQFF.

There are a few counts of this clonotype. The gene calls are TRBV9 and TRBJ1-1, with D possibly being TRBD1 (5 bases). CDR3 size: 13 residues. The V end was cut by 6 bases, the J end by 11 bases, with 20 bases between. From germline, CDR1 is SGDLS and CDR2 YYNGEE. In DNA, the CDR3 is TGTGCCAGCACCGAGTTCCAGGGTTCGGTTGCTTTCTTT. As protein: CASTEFQGSVAFF.

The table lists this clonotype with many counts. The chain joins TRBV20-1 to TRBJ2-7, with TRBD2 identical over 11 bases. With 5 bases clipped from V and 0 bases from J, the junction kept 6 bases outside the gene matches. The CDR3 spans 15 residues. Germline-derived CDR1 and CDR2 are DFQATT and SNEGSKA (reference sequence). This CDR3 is CSAQTGLAGSYEQYF. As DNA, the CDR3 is TGCAGTGCTCAAACCGGACTAGCGGGCTCCTACGAGCAGTACTTC.

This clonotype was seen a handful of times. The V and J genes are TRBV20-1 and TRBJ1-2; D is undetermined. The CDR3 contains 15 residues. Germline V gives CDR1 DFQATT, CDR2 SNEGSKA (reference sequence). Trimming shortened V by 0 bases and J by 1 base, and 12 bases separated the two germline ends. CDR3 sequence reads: CSARDPTGINYGYTF. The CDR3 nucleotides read TGCAGTGCTAGAGACCCCACGGGGATTAACTATGGCTACACCTTC.

The CDR3: CSVEGTGNSHNEQYF. As DNA, the CDR3 is TGCAGCGTTGAGGGGACGGGGAACTCCCACAATGAGCAGTACTTC. The rearrangement uses TRBV29-1 and TRBJ2-5; possibly TRBD1 or TRBD2 for D (5 bases each). Trimming stripped 3 bases from V and 11 bases from J, with 25 bases between. The CDR3 length is 15 residues. The germline gives CDR1 SQVTM, CDR2 ANQGSEA.

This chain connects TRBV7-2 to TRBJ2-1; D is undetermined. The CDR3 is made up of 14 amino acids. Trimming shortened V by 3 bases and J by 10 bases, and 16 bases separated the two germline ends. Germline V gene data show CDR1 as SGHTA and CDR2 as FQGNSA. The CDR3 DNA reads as TGTGCCAGCAGCTTTGTTGGCGGACCCTGGGAGCAGTTCTTC. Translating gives CASSFVGGPWEQFF.